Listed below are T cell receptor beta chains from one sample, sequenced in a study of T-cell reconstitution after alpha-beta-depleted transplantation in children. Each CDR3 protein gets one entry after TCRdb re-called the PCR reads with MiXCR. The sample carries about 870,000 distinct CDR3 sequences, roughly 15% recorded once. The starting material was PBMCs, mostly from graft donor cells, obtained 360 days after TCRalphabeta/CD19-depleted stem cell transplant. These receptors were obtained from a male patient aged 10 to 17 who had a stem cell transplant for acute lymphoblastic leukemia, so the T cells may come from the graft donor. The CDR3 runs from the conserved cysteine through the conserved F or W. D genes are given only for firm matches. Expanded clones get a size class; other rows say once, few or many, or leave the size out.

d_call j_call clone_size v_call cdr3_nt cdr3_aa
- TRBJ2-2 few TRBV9 TGTGCCAGCAGCGGACTGATAACCGGGGAGCTGTTTTTT CASSGLITGELFF
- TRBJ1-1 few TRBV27 TGTGCCAGCAGCCGAAACAGGGATGAAGCTTTCTTT CASSRNRDEAFF
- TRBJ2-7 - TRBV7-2 TGTGCCAGCAGCCCGGACAGCCGTCCTCCCTCCTACGAGCAGTACTTC CASSPDSRPPSYEQYF
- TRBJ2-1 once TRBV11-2 TGTGCCAGCAGCTTAGGGATAGGGCAGTTCTTC CASSLGIGQFF
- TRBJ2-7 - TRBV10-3 TGTGCCATCAGTGTCGGGGGCTCAGCCTACGAGCAGTACTTC CAISVGGSAYEQYF
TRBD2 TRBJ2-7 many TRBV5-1 TGCGCCAGCAGCAGGACTAGCGGGGTCTACGAGCAGTACTTC CASSRTSGVYEQYF
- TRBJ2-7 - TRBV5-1 TGCGCCAGCAGTCGCCACGGGGACTACGAGCAGTACTTC CASSRHGDYEQYF
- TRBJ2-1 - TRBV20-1 TGCAGTGCTTCTATCTCAGACTCTCGAAGATCACCGTCCTACAATGAGCAGTTCTTC CSASISDSRRSPSYNEQFF
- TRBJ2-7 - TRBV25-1 TGTGCCAGCGAGGGACACCTCTCCCCGTACGAGCAGTACTTC CASEGHLSPYEQYF
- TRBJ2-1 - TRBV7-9 TGTGCCAGCAGGTGGGACTCCTACAATGAGCAGTTCTTC CASRWDSYNEQFF
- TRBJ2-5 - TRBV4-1 TGCGCCAGCAGCCAAGTCGTAACAGAGACCCAGTACTTC CASSQVVTETQYF